The 24 T cell receptor beta chains below come from one sample, sequenced in a study of cytomegalovirus exposure and HLA in healthy donors (dated by TCRdb to about 2017). The library was generated by the immunoSEQ multiplex PCR assay. The multiplex PCR relied on a mix of 60 forward primers for TCR Vbeta segments and 13 reverse primers for TCR Jbeta segments. Not all clones reach the TCRdb copy of this immuneACCESS table, which keeps in-frame sequences only. Checked studies attribute under half of the gap to unresolved V genes and leave the rest unexplained. This sample gives about 120,000 clones in total; 9.5% of them show up just once. Roughly 3.1% of the sample goes to the ten largest clones. The sample taken for sequencing was PBMCs. The source of these receptors is a man aged 25-45 years in good health and CMV-seronegative.

This rearrangement joins TRBV7-9 to TRBJ2-3, with 15 nucleotides matching TRBD2. CDR3 length equals 15 residues. The junction had 3 bases not matched to a gene; V was cut back by 5 bases and J by 6 bases. The germline CDR1 and CDR2 sequences are SEHNR and FQNEAQ (reference sequence). CDR3 bases: TGTGCCAGCAGCCCTGGGACTAGCGGGAGGGATACGCAGTATTTT. Amino acid sequence: CASSPGTSGRDTQYF.

CDR3 protein: CSVEFRADTGELFF. CDR3 bases: TGCAGCGTTGAGTTCAGGGCGGACACCGGGGAGCTGTTTTTT. This sequence joins TRBV29-1 and TRBJ2-2; perhaps TRBD1 as D (5 bases). This CDR3 comprises 14 residues. Trimming removed 3 bases at V and 3 bases at J, with 11 bases between. CDR1 and CDR2 (germline): SQVTM, ANQGSEA.

The V call is TRBV18, the J call TRBJ2-1; possible D gene TRBD1, 6 bases. The V and J ends lost 2 bases and 7 bases respectively, with 9 bases between them. The CDR3 extends over 13 amino acids. Germline V CDR1 and CDR2: KGHSH, LQKENI. The CDR3 here is CASSPRQVNEQFF. CDR3 DNA: TGTGCCAGCTCACCAAGACAGGTAAATGAGCAGTTCTTC.

The chain carries TRBV7-9 and TRBJ2-1, with TRBD1 matching over 7 bases. Germline V gene lookup returns CDR1 SEHNR and CDR2 FQNEAQ (reference sequence). The CDR3 consists of 16 residues. J lost 0 bases, V lost 5 bases, and 7 bases had no gene match. The CDR3 sequence: CASSPRRDSSYNEQFF. In DNA, the CDR3 is TGTGCCAGCAGCCCCCGACGGGACAGCTCCTACAATGAGCAGTTCTTC.

This clone has a handful of counts. V is TRBV15 and J is TRBJ2-1, with D possibly TRBD1 on 5 matching bases. Trimming removed 0 bases at V and 7 bases at J, with 13 bases between. Germline V gene lookup returns CDR1 LNHNV and CDR2 YYDKDF (reference sequence). CDR3 length: 15 amino acids. This CDR3 is CATSRDLGVGNEQFF. Here the CDR3 DNA reads TGTGCCACCAGCAGAGATTTAGGGGTTGGGAATGAGCAGTTCTTC.

This CDR3 is CAISDPGRMSAKNIQYF. CDR3 nucleotide sequence: TGTGCCATCAGTGACCCAGGTCGGATGTCGGCCAAAAACATTCAGTACTTC. V is TRBV10-3 and J is TRBJ2-4; D is uncertain. CDR3 length equals 17 residues. V was clipped by 3 bases and J by 1 base, with 16 bases between them. Looked up from germline, CDR1 is ENHRY and CDR2 is SYGVKD.

Regarding this clone: The sample carries other DNA sequences with the same CDR3. V gene TRBV5-1 combines with J gene TRBJ2-6; possible D gene TRBD1, 6 bases. The length of the CDR3 is 16 residues. Trimming left V 0 bases short and J 4 bases short, with 11 bases between. The germline V gene encodes CDR1 SGHRS and CDR2 YFSETQ. The CDR3 nucleotides read TGCGCCAGCAGCTTGGGTGGACAGACCGGGGCCAACGTCCTGACTTTC. Protein product: CASSLGGQTGANVLTF.

This clone was picked up a small number of times. The V gene is TRBV11-2, the J gene TRBJ2-7; no clear D gene. The germline V gene has CDR1 SGHAT and CDR2 FQNNGV. CDR3 size: 11 residues. V was trimmed by 5 bases and J by 2 bases, leaving 4 bases between them. The CDR3 here is CASSDTYEQYF. The DNA of the CDR3 is TGTGCCAGCAGCGACACCTACGAGCAGTACTTC.

There are a few counts of this clone. The chain has TRBV28 and TRBJ1-2; a weak D match, TRBD1 (5 bases). Germline V gene lookup returns CDR1 MDHEN and CDR2 SYDVKM. CDR3 size: 11 residues. V was pared by 5 bases and J by 4 bases, with 5 bases between. The CDR3 coding sequence is TGTGCCAGCAGTAGGGGCTATGGCTACACCTTC. Protein product: CASSRGYGYTF.

The chain combines TRBV9 with TRBJ1-5, with 9 bases lining up with TRBD1. V lost 3 bases and J lost 9; bases outside the gene matches: 7. Germline CDR1 is SGDLS and CDR2 is YYNGEE. The CDR3 runs to 14 residues. For the CDR3, the DNA is TGTGCCAGCAGCGGGGGACAGGGTGGTTCGCCCCAGCATTTT. Protein product: CASSGGQGGSPQHF.

The chain employs TRBV9 and TRBJ1-4; no clear D. The ends were cut back, 0 bases at V and 0 bases at J, with 6 bases in the middle. Germline V gene data show CDR1 as SGDLS and CDR2 as YYNGEE. This CDR3 is built from 15 residues. Here the CDR3 DNA reads TGTGCCAGCAGCGTAGGTCCTGCAACTAATGAAAAACTGTTTTTT. This sequence encodes CASSVGPATNEKLFF.

The chain combines TRBV9 with TRBJ2-3; 8 bases fit TRBD2. Germline V gives CDR1 SGDLS, CDR2 YYNGEE. The trim removed 2 bases at V and 4 bases at J, leaving 3 bases unmatched. This CDR3 is built from 14 residues. The CDR3 nucleotides are TGTGCCAGCAGCGTCTCGGGGGGGCCAGATACGCAGTATTTT. It encodes CASSVSGGPDTQYF.

This clone was seen a few times. The chain carries TRBV6-5 and TRBJ1-5; D perhaps matches TRBD1 (6 bases). The CDR3 has 13 amino acids. The V gene's germline CDR1 is MNHEY and CDR2 SVGAGI. Trimming took 6 bases from V and 3 from J, leaving 9 bases between them. CDR3 protein: CASSHRVNQPQHF. CDR3 in DNA: TGTGCCAGCAGCCACAGGGTCAATCAGCCCCAGCATTTT.

The chain couples TRBV18 to TRBJ2-2, with 9 bases aligning to TRBD1. Germline values: CDR1 KGHSH, CDR2 LQKENI. Losses at the gene ends were 5 bases for V and 4 bases for J; bases not matched to a gene: 8. This CDR3 spans 16 amino acids. The CDR3: CASSNPGQGGTGELFF. CDR3 DNA sequence: TGTGCCAGCTCAAATCCGGGACAGGGTGGCACCGGGGAGCTGTTTTTT.

This clone was picked up a small number of times. The chain couples TRBV6-5 to TRBJ1-1; 9 bases line up with TRBD1. Germline-derived CDR1 and CDR2 are MNHEY and SVGAGI. The CDR3 length is 16 residues. With 0 bases clipped from V and 4 bases from J, the junction kept 6 bases outside the gene matches. The CDR3 spells CASSYSRDRVFTEAFF. CDR3 nucleotide sequence: TGTGCCAGCAGTTACTCCCGGGACAGGGTCTTCACTGAAGCTTTCTTT.

This clone was seen a few times. The chain combines TRBV10-1 with TRBJ2-2, with TRBD1 matching over 7 bases. Trimming took 6 bases from V and 6 from J; bases not matched to a gene: 7. The length of the CDR3 is 14 residues. Per germline, CDR1 WNHNN and CDR2 SYGVQD (reference sequence). The CDR3 nucleotides read TGCGCCAGCAGAAAGGACAGGTCGTCCGGGGAGCTGTTTTTT. Protein product: CASRKDRSSGELFF.

The chain has TRBV29-1 and TRBJ2-5; 8 bases are a match to TRBD1. V lost 6 bases and J lost 4; bases outside the gene matches: 10. This CDR3 has 14 amino acids. Germline CDR1 reads SQVTM; CDR2 reads ANQGSEA. Here the CDR3 reads CSVQEGTGGETQYF. As DNA, the CDR3 is TGCAGCGTCCAAGAGGGGACAGGTGGAGAGACCCAGTACTTC.

This chain joins TRBV29-1 and TRBJ2-5; TRBD1 agrees at 9 bases. Germline loops: CDR1 SQVTM, CDR2 ANQGSEA. The length of the CDR3 is 12 residues. Trimming cost V 7 bases and J 4 bases; bases outside gene matches: 4. The CDR3 DNA follows: TGCAGCGCCGGACAGGGGACAGAGACCCAGTACTTC. Its translation is CSAGQGTETQYF.

This clone was seen only a few times. This rearrangement joins TRBV6-5 to TRBJ2-7; 12 bases map to TRBD1. The CDR3 is made up of 14 amino acids. CDR1 and CDR2 from the germline V gene are MNHEY and SVGAGI. V gave up 6 bases and J gave up 7 bases; unmatched junction bases: 7. This CDR3 is CASRPGQGAREQYF. CDR3 coding DNA: TGTGCCAGCAGACCGGGACAGGGGGCGAGGGAGCAGTACTTC.

This rearrangement joins TRBV28 to TRBJ2-7; D possibly corresponds to TRBD2 (6 bases). CDR3 length: 13 amino acids. Germline values: CDR1 MDHEN, CDR2 SYDVKM. V was trimmed by 3 bases and J by 3 bases, leaving 9 bases between them. Written as DNA, the CDR3 is TGTGCCAGCAGTTTGGAGGGCGGCTACGAGCAGTACTTC. Its protein product is CASSLEGGYEQYF.

CDR3 DNA sequence: TGTGCCAGCAGTGAGGATCCCAGACTGCAAGAGACCCAGTACTTC. Its protein product is CASSEDPRLQETQYF. The genes are TRBV6-1 and TRBJ2-5; no firm D call. Germline V gene sequence: CDR1 MNHNS, CDR2 SASEGT. Trimming removed 3 bases at V and 2 bases at J, with 13 bases between. The CDR3 covers 15 residues.

This chain uses TRBV7-9 with TRBJ1-2; no clear D. The CDR3 totals 15 residues. V shed 1 base and J shed 2 bases, with 11 bases lying between them. Germline V gene sequence: CDR1 SEHNR, CDR2 FQNEAQ (reference sequence). As DNA, the CDR3 is TGTGCCAGCAGCTTAGGGTCAGAAACCAACTATGGCTACACCTTC. Amino acid sequence: CASSLGSETNYGYTF.

For this clone: One junction end disagrees with the germline gene, perhaps due to a read error. The rearrangement joins TRBV6-4 to TRBJ2-3; 7 nucleotides line up with TRBD2. The CDR3 runs 14 residues. CDR1 and CDR2 from the germline V gene are MRHNA and SNTAGT. The CDR3 nucleotides are TGTGCCAGCTCACGGGAGGCTAGCACAGATAAGCAGTATTTT. Translation: CASSREASTDKQYF.

This clone came up a few times. The rearrangement joins TRBV9 to TRBJ2-2; the match to TRBD1 covers 8 bases. The trim removed 2 bases at V and 6 bases at J, leaving 18 bases unmatched. The CDR3 is made up of 19 amino acids. CDR1 and CDR2 (germline): SGDLS, YYNGEE. The CDR3 here is CASSVFGSRRTGQAGELFF. The CDR3 nucleotides are TGTGCCAGCAGCGTTTTTGGTTCACGGAGGACAGGGCAAGCCGGGGAGCTGTTTTTT.